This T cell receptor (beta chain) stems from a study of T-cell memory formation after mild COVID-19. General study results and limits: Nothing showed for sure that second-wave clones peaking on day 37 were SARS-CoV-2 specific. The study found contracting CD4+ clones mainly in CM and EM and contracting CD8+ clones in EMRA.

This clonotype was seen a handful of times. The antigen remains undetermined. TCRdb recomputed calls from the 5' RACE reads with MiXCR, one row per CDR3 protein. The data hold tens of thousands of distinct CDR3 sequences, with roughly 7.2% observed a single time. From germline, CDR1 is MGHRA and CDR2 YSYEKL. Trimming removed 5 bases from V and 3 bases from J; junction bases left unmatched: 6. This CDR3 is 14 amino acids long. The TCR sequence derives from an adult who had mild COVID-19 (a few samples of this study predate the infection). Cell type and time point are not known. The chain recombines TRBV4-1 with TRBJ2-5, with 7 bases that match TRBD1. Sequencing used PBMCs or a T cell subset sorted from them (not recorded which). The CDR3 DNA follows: TGCGCCAGCAGCGGTCAAGGACAGGAAGAGACCCAGTACTTC. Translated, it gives CASSGQGQEETQYF.